The entry below describes one T cell receptor (beta chain). Its target is unknown. Produced via immunoSEQ multiplex PCR; TCRdb's table is partial and in-frame only. This table has about 34,000 clones, approximately 94% appearing once. The CDR3 runs 14 residues. Germline V gene sequence: CDR1 SGHRS, CDR2 YFSETQ. Trimming took off 4 bases at V and 8 bases at J, with 16 bases between the two ends. The sample originates from a study of T cells in tuberculosis. Overall study: PBMC were archived before or within 7 days of starting treatment.

Findings and caveats of the study: The TCR-beta difference was not significant; alpha differences partly reflected length.

Time point in this sample: new active TB diagnosis, blood taken before or within 7 days of starting treatment. Included patients were adults of at least 18, HIV-seronegative, South African. Unsorted cryopreserved PBMC were sequenced, averaging around 100,000 T cells per clinical donor. The chain recombines TRBV5-1 with TRBJ2-4; weak D call: TRBD2 (7 bases). Source: PBMCs, taken at tuberculosis diagnosis. The clonotype originates from an adult with tuberculosis. The CDR3, as DNA: TGCGCCAGCAGCACCGAACAGGGAGGGGACATTCAGTACTTC. Protein sequence: CASSTEQGGDIQYF. Full variable domain (remainder filled in from reference TRBV5-1 and TRBJ2-4): KAGVTQTPRYLIKTRGQQVTLSCSPISGHRSVSWYQQTPGQGLQFLFEYFSETQRNKGNFPGRFSGRQFSNSRSEMNVSTLELGDSALYLCASSTEQGGDIQYFGAGTRLSVL.